The source of this T cell receptor beta chain is a study of blood T cells in healthy people across ages. Donors gave roughly 10 milliliters of peripheral blood apiece. General study results and limits: Greater diversity and more naive CD4+ cells were seen in long-lived donors than in aged donors.

The second PCR ran roughly 7 to 12 cycles with a sample-barcoded 5' primer and J-beta primers. The template-switch adaptor was a 5' adaptor with 12 random nucleotides. It tagged each cDNA molecule. One entry per CDR3 protein, called by TCRdb with MiXCR from the 5' RACE reads. The sample has fewer than 2,000,000 distinct CDR3 sequences; about 39% are singletons. Notes on this clonotype: Its specificity is not known.

This CDR3 comprises 12 residues. V was cut by 2 bases and J by 6 bases, with 7 bases left in between. Germline values: CDR1 SNHLY, CDR2 FYNNEI. The clonotype originates from a human donor in good health. The sample consisted of blood. The chain joins TRBV2 to TRBJ1-2; D gene uncertain. The CDR3 nucleotides read TGTGCCAGCAGTGAAATGGCTAATGGCTACACCTTC. The encoded protein is CASSEMANGYTF.